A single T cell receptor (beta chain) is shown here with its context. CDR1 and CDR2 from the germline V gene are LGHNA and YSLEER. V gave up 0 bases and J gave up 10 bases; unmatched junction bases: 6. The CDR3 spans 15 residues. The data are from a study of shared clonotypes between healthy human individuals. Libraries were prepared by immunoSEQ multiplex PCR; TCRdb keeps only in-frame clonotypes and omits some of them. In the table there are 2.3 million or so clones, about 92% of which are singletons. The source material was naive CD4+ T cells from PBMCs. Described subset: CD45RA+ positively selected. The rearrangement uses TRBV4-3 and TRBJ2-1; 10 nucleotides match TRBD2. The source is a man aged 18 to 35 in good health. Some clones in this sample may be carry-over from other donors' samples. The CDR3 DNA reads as TGCGCCAGCAGCCAAGATTTGACTAGCGGGTGGGAGCAGTTCTTC. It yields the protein CASSQDLTSGWEQFF.